Listed here are 30 T cell receptor beta chains from one sample, sequenced in a study of vaccination and CD4 T cells after COVID-19. These receptors' antigens are unknown. The treatment was: roughly 10-day PBMC culture with coronavirus spike peptide pools or control peptides (ViraFEST assay). CD4+ T cells that had been cultured provided DNA sequenced with the Oncomine TCR Beta short-read assay. One entry per CDR3 protein, called by TCRdb with MiXCR from the PCR reads. The table has around 5,000 distinct CDR3 sequences, 34% seen once. The specimen comprised CD4+ T cells from blood, cultured in vitro, sampled after SARS-CoV-2 vaccination. The receptors were sampled from a human donor who had recovered from COVID-19.

The chain has TRBV4-1 and TRBJ1-3; 9 bases are a match to TRBD1. CDR3 length: 18 amino acids. The J segment lost 3 bases and the V segment lost 5 bases, leaving 14 bases of the junction unmatched. Germline CDR1 MGHRA, CDR2 YSYEKL. This CDR3 is CASSSYGTGPVGGNTIYF. CDR3 nucleotides: TGCGCCAGCAGCTCATACGGGACAGGGCCTGTCGGTGGAAACACCATATATTTT.

The CDR3 loop is CASSHLGYQETQYF. The CDR3, as DNA: TGTGCCAGCAGCCACCTTGGTTACCAAGAGACCCAGTACTTC. The chain combines TRBV3-1 with TRBJ2-5; no firm D call. Germline-derived CDR1 and CDR2 are LGHDT and YNNKEL (reference sequence). The CDR3 is 14 amino acids. V dropped 3 bases and J dropped 0 bases, with 8 bases sitting between them.

This clonotype was picked up a small number of times. The chain recombines TRBV20-1 with TRBJ2-2, with D tentatively TRBD1 or TRBD2 (6 bases each). There are 15 residues in the CDR3. Germline V lookup: CDR1 DFQATT, CDR2 SNEGSKA (reference sequence). Trimming left V 6 bases short and J 2 bases short, with 16 bases between. The CDR3, as DNA: TGCAGTGCCCCCGGGGGCGGGAAAAACACCGGGGAGCTGTTTTTT. Protein: CSAPGGGKNTGELFF.

In this sample, this clonotype turned up a few times. The V call is TRBV19, the J call TRBJ1-1, with D tentatively TRBD1 (6 bases). Germline values: CDR1 LNHDA, CDR2 SQIVND (reference sequence). Trimming shortened V by 3 bases and J by 5 bases, and 13 bases separated the two germline ends. The CDR3 runs 14 residues. CDR3 loop: CASSIRGRNTEAFF. In DNA, the CDR3 is TGTGCCAGTAGTATTAGGGGGAGGAATACTGAAGCTTTCTTT.

The chain couples TRBV6-1 to TRBJ2-2; D possibly corresponds to TRBD1 (6 bases). Germline V gene lookup returns CDR1 MNHNS and CDR2 SASEGT. The CDR3 loop spans 14 amino acids. The V gene lost 7 bases and the J gene lost 6 bases, with 15 bases spanning the gap. CDR3 DNA sequence: TGTGCCAGCACCCAGGCCAGGGGCCCCGGGGAGCTGTTTTTT. Translated, it gives CASTQARGPGELFF.

J is TRBJ2-1 and V is TRBV14, with 7 bases identical to TRBD1. This CDR3 is 13 amino acids long. Trimming took 4 bases from V and 7 from J; bases not matched to a gene: 4. CDR1 is SGHDN and CDR2 is FVKESK in the germline V gene. The CDR3 spells CASSRSRGNEQFF. As DNA, the CDR3 is TGTGCCAGCAGCCGTAGCAGGGGGAATGAGCAGTTCTTC.

The V call is TRBV7-2, the J call TRBJ1-3, with D perhaps TRBD1 (5 bases). Deletions cut 5 bases from V and 4 bases from J, with 12 bases between. CDR1 is SGHTA and CDR2 is FQGNSA in the germline V gene. This CDR3 has 14 residues. CDR3 sequence: CASSGLAGGNTIYF. The CDR3 DNA reads as TGTGCCAGCAGCGGTCTGGCAGGGGGAAACACCATATATTTT.

A single count supports this clonotype. The chain combines TRBV5-8 with TRBJ1-1; TRBD1 matches 8 bases. The V gene end was trimmed by 0 bases and the J gene end by 0 bases; junction bases not matched to a gene: 4. The CDR3 covers 16 residues. Germline V CDR1 and CDR2: SGHTS, YDEGEE. This CDR3 reads CASSLDRGIMNTEAFF. The CDR3 DNA reads as TGTGCCAGCAGCTTGGACAGGGGGATCATGAACACTGAAGCTTTCTTT. Complete variable domain (other parts from reference TRBV5-8 and TRBJ1-1): EAGVTQSPTHLIKTRGQQATLRCSPISGHTSVYWYQQALGLGLQFLLWYDEGEERNRGNFPPRFSGRQFPNYSSELNVNALELEDSALYLCASSLDRGIMNTEAFFGQGTRLTVV.

The chain is built from TRBV20-1 and TRBJ2-7; D is unclear. Germline V gene sequence: CDR1 DFQATT, CDR2 SNEGSKA (reference sequence). CDR3 length: 15 residues. Trimming stripped 0 bases from V and 2 bases from J, with 14 bases between. CDR3 coding DNA: TGCAGTGCTAGAGACAGGACCAATTCTCCCTACGAGCAGTACTTC. Translation gives CSARDRTNSPYEQYF.

This clonotype came up a few times. The rearrangement uses TRBV4-1 and TRBJ1-3; no firm D call. Trimming pared 4 bases from V and 4 bases from J, leaving 20 bases between. This CDR3 spans 17 amino acids. In germline, CDR1 is MGHRA, CDR2 YSYEKL. DNA for the CDR3: TGCGCCAGCAGCCTTCCCGACTGGGAGCCTGCGGGAAACACCATATATTTT. This encodes CASSLPDWEPAGNTIYF.

The chain joins TRBV19 to TRBJ2-1; 7 positions agree with TRBD1. This CDR3 has 16 amino acids. Unmatched junction bases numbered 9, after V lost 1 base and J lost 6 bases. Germline CDR1 reads LNHDA; CDR2 reads SQIVND (reference sequence). The CDR3 DNA is TGTGCCAGTAGTATAGGTGACAGGGTCAAGAGCAATGAGCAGTTCTTC. Translating it yields CASSIGDRVKSNEQFF.

The chain is built from TRBV7-2 and TRBJ2-6; D is unclear. Trimming left V 1 base short and J 0 bases short, with 1 base between. CDR3 size: 14 residues. Germline V gene lookup returns CDR1 SGHTA and CDR2 FQGNSA. The CDR3 DNA reads as TGTGCCAGCAGCTTAGACTCTGGGGCCAACGTCCTGACTTTC. Translated: CASSLDSGANVLTF.

The chain links TRBV10-3 to TRBJ1-3; no reliable D call. This CDR3 comprises 13 residues. V lost 2 bases and J 10 bases, leaving 12 bases between the germline ends. CDR1 and CDR2 from the germline V gene are ENHRY and SYGVKD. The CDR3 coding sequence is TGTGCCATCAGTGAGCATCTTGGGAGAACCATATATTTT. This codes for CAISEHLGRTIYF.

Here the CDR3 reads CASSKPQRGVEDTQYF. The CDR3 nucleotides are TGTGCCAGCAGCAAACCCCAGCGGGGGGTCGAAGATACGCAGTATTTT. The V and J genes are TRBV21-1 and TRBJ2-3; the table calls TRBD2, which could not be checked here. TRBV21-1 is annotated as a pseudogene. This CDR3 spans 16 amino acids.

This clonotype showed up just once. The V call is TRBV9, the J call TRBJ1-6, with 8 bases matching TRBD1. The trim removed 0 bases at V and 10 bases at J, leaving 3 bases unmatched. This CDR3 is 14 amino acids long. The germline CDR1 and CDR2 sequences are SGDLS and YYNGEE. CDR3 in DNA: TGTGCCAGCAGCGTAGAACAGGGGGAATCACCCCTCCACTTT. It translates to CASSVEQGESPLHF.

J is TRBJ2-2 and V is TRBV7-6; D not resolved. Germline CDR1 is SGHVS and CDR2 is FNYEAQ. V was trimmed by 1 base and J by 2 bases, leaving 5 bases between them. The CDR3 loop spans 14 amino acids. CDR3 residues: CASSLGRNTGELFF. The CDR3 nucleotides read TGTGCCAGCAGCTTAGGACGTAACACCGGGGAGCTGTTTTTT. Using reference TRBV7-6 and TRBJ2-2 for the parts outside the CDR3, the full variable domain is GAGVSQSPRYKVTKRGQDVALRCDPISGHVSLYWYRQALGQGPEFLTYFNYEAQQDKSGLPNDRFSAERPEGSISTLTIQRTEQRDSAMYRCASSLGRNTGELFFGEGSRLTVL.

This clonotype was observed a handful of times. This sequence joins TRBV20-1 and TRBJ2-7; 8 nucleotides match TRBD2. The CDR3 loop spans 15 amino acids. Germline V gene data show CDR1 as DFQATT and CDR2 as SNEGSKA (reference sequence). After removal of 0 bases from V and 3 bases from J, the junction contained 7 bases not matched to a gene. The CDR3 loop reads CSAREGSGNSYEQYF. The CDR3 nucleotides read TGCAGTGCTAGAGAGGGTAGCGGGAACAGCTACGAGCAGTACTTC.

This clonotype was picked up a small number of times. The chain recombines TRBV28 with TRBJ2-5; D is unclear. This CDR3 is built from 15 residues. V lost 5 bases and J 1 base, leaving 14 bases between the germline ends. The germline CDR1 and CDR2 sequences are MDHEN and SYDVKM. CDR3 sequence (DNA): TGTGCCAGCAGTCCGCTCTTCATGCCCCAAGAGACCCAGTACTTC. It codes for CASSPLFMPQETQYF.

This clonotype rates as large. The chain has TRBV24-1 and TRBJ2-3; no clear D. Deletions cut 4 bases from V and 1 base from J, with 5 bases between. Germline loops: CDR1 KGHDR, CDR2 SFDVKD. The length of the CDR3 is 13 residues. For the CDR3, the DNA is TGTGCCACCAGTGAAGGAGGCACAGATACGCAGTATTTT. The encoded protein is CATSEGGTDTQYF.

The chain links TRBV15 to TRBJ2-4; possibly TRBD1 for D (6 bases). Germline V gene data show CDR1 as LNHNV and CDR2 as YYDKDF (reference sequence). The CDR3 runs to 17 residues. V was trimmed by 5 bases and J by 0 bases, leaving 17 bases between them. The CDR3 protein is CATSGRQAQVAKNIQYF. The CDR3 coding sequence is TGTGCCACCAGCGGAAGACAGGCCCAGGTAGCCAAAAACATTCAGTACTTC.

The chain joins TRBV20-1 to TRBJ2-6; D unclear. This CDR3 contains 15 residues. The ends were cut back, 4 bases at V and 0 bases at J, with 10 bases in the middle. From germline, CDR1 is DFQATT and CDR2 SNEGSKA (reference sequence). The CDR3 region has the DNA TGCAGTGCTAAAAGACCGACCTCTGGGGCCAACGTCCTGACTTTC. Protein product: CSAKRPTSGANVLTF.

This clonotype was counted only a few times. The V gene is TRBV11-2, the J gene TRBJ2-7; 7 bases are a match to TRBD2. The J segment lost 0 bases and the V segment lost 4 bases, leaving 9 bases of the junction unmatched. CDR1 is SGHAT, CDR2 FQNNGV, per germline. This CDR3 comprises 16 residues. The CDR3 DNA follows: TGTGCCAGCAGCTCCCCGCGCGGGAGAATCTCCTACGAGCAGTACTTC. Its protein is CASSSPRGRISYEQYF.

V usage is TRBV9 and J usage is TRBJ1-2; TRBD1 aligns across 9 bases. Germline V gene data show CDR1 as SGDLS and CDR2 as YYNGEE. The CDR3 has 14 amino acids. V trimming: 2 bases; J trimming: 4 bases; junction bases outside the gene matches: 3. CDR3 bases: TGTGCCAGCAGCGTGGGGACAGGGAGCTATGGCTACACCTTC. Its protein is CASSVGTGSYGYTF.

The chain combines TRBV4-3 with TRBJ1-1, with D hard to call. V was trimmed by 1 base and J by 3 bases, leaving 9 bases between them. The CDR3 loop spans 14 amino acids. Looked up from germline, CDR1 is LGHNA and CDR2 is YSLEER. The CDR3 nucleotides are TGCGCCAGCAGCCAAGTAAGGGTTGACACTGAAGCTTTCTTT. It codes for CASSQVRVDTEAFF.

The genes are TRBV2 and TRBJ2-1, with D tentatively TRBD1 or TRBD2 (5 bases each). The germline V and J ends were trimmed by 8 bases and 5 bases, with 16 bases remaining between them. There are 14 residues in the CDR3. Per the germline V gene, CDR1 is SNHLY and CDR2 is FYNNEI. CDR3 loop: CASGLGASHNEQFF. In nucleotides, the CDR3 is TGTGCCAGCGGTTTAGGGGCTAGCCACAATGAGCAGTTCTTC.

This clonotype came up a few times. V is TRBV7-2 and J is TRBJ1-1, with 8 bases lining up with TRBD1. CDR3 size: 14 residues. Germline trimming cut 1 base from V and 6 bases from J; bases unmatched to any gene: 4. Looked up from germline, CDR1 is SGHTA and CDR2 is FQGNSA. DNA for the CDR3: TGTGCCAGCAGCTTAGGTCAGGGGGCTTCTGAAGCTTTCTTT. Protein product: CASSLGQGASEAFF.

The chain combines TRBV25-1 with TRBJ2-7; 8 bases fit TRBD2. The CDR3 contains 14 residues. The germline V gene has CDR1 MGHDK and CDR2 SYGVNS. The ends lost 6 bases at V and 1 base at J; junction bases unmatched: 5. The CDR3 loop reads CASSRGGGSYEQYF. In DNA form, the CDR3 reads TGTGCCAGCAGCAGGGGCGGGGGGTCCTACGAGCAGTACTTC.

The J gene is TRBJ1-5, the V gene TRBV4-2; no definite D call. V gave up 4 bases and J gave up 0 bases, with 10 bases separating them. The length of the CDR3 is 15 residues. CDR1 LGHNA and CDR2 YNFKEQ come from the germline V gene. The CDR3 here is CASSRRQDSNQPQHF. The CDR3 DNA reads as TGTGCCAGCAGCCGTAGACAAGATAGCAATCAGCCCCAGCATTTT.

This clonotype was picked up one time. The chain uses TRBV7-9 and TRBJ2-3; D is unclear. V dropped 0 bases and J dropped 4 bases, with 5 bases sitting between them. There are 13 residues in the CDR3. CDR1 and CDR2 from the germline V gene are SEHNR and FQNEAQ (reference sequence). The CDR3: CASSLAPADTQYF. The CDR3 nucleotides read TGTGCCAGCAGCTTAGCCCCAGCAGATACGCAGTATTTT. Complete variable domain (other parts from reference TRBV7-9 and TRBJ2-3): DTGVSQNPRHKITKRGQNVTFRCDPISEHNRLYWYRQTLGQGPEFLTYFQNEAQLEKSRLLSDRFSAERPKGSFSTLEIQRTEQGDSAMYLCASSLAPADTQYFGPGTRLTVL.

The chain carries TRBV7-2 and TRBJ1-2; TRBD1 aligns across 9 bases. The CDR3 totals 15 residues. CDR1 SGHTA and CDR2 FQGNSA come from the germline V gene. The V and J ends lost 5 bases and 3 bases, in that order; junction bases with no gene match: 7. The CDR3 here is CASSPTGGFDYGYTF. The DNA of the CDR3 is TGTGCCAGCAGCCCCACAGGGGGCTTTGACTATGGCTACACCTTC.